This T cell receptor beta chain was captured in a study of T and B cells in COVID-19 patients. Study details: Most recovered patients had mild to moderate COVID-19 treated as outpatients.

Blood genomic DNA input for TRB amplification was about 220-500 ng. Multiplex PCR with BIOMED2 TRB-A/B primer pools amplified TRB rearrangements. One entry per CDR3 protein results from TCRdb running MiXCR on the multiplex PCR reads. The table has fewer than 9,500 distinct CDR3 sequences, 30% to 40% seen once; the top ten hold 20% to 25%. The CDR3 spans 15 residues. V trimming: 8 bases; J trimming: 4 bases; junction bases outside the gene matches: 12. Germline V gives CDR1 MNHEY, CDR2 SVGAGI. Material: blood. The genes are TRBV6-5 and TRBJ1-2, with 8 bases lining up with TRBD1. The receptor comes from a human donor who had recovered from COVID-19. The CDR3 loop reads CASGSTGALLYGYTF. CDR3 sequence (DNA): TGTGCCAGCGGATCGACAGGGGCCCTCCTCTATGGCTACACCTTC.